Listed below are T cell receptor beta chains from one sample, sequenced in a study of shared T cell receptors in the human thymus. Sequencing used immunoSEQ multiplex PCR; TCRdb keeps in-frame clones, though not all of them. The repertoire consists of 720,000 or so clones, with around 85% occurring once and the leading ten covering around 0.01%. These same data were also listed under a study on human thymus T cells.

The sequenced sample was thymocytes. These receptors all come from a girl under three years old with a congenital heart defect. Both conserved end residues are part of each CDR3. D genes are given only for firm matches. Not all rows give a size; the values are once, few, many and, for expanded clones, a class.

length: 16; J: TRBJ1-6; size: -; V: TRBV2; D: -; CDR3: CASKPAGVPHNSPLHF; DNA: TGTGCCAGCAAGCCAGCGGGGGTCCCGCATAATTCACCCCTCCACTTT
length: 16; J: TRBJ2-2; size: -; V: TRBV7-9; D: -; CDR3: CASSFAPGVLTGELFF; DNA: TGTGCCAGCAGCTTTGCTCCGGGAGTCCTCACCGGGGAGCTGTTTTTT
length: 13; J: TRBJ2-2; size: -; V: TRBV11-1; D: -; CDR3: CASSFRDTGELFF; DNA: TGTGCCAGCAGCTTCCGGGACACCGGGGAGCTGTTTTTT
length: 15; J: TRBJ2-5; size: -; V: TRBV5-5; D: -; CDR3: CASSPKARPMETQYF; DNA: TGTGCCAGCAGCCCGAAAGCTAGACCAATGGAGACCCAGTACTTC
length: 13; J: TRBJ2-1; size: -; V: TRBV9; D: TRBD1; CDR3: CASSPRDSNEQFF; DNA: TGTGCCAGCAGCCCCCGGGACAGCAATGAGCAGTTCTTC
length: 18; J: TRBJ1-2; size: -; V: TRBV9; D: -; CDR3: CASSVARTDEGEHYGYTF; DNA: TGTGCCAGCAGCGTAGCCCGGACAGACGAAGGGGAGCACTATGGCTACACCTTC
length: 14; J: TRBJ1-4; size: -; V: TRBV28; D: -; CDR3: CASTPGGRGEKLFF; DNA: TGTGCCAGCACACCCGGGGGGCGCGGCGAAAAACTGTTTTTT
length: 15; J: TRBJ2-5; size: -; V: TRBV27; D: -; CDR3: CASAAGRTSQETQYF; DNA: TGTGCCAGCGCTGCCGGACGGACTTCGCAAGAGACCCAGTACTTC
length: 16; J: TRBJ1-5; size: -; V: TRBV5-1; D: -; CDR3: CASSLLPRGSNQPQHF; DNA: TGCGCCAGCAGCTTATTACCTAGGGGTTCCAATCAGCCCCAGCATTTT
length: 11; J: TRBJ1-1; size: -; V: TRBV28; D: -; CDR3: CASRQTGEAFF; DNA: TGTGCCAGCAGACAAACAGGCGAAGCTTTCTTT
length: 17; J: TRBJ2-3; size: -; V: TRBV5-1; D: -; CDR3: CASSAGRLGMGTDTQYF; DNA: TGCGCCAGCAGCGCGGGGCGTTTAGGGATGGGAACAGATACGCAGTATTTT
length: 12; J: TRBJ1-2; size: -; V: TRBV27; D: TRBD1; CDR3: CASWDRDYGYTF; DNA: TGTGCCAGCTGGGACAGAGACTATGGCTACACCTTC
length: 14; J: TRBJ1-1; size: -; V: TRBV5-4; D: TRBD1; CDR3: CASRGDRANTEAFF; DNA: TGTGCCAGCAGGGGGGACAGGGCGAACACTGAAGCTTTCTTT
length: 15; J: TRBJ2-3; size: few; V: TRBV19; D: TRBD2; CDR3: CASSRGLAGADTQYF; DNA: TGTGCCAGTAGTAGAGGGCTAGCGGGGGCGGATACGCAGTATTTT
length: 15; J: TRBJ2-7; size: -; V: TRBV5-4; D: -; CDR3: CASSLEWHSSYEQYF; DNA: TGTGCCAGCAGCTTGGAATGGCACAGCTCCTACGAGCAGTACTTC
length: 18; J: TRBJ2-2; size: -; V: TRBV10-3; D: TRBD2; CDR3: CAISESSAGVGNTGELFF; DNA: TGTGCCATCAGTGAGTCCTCGGCGGGGGTGGGGAACACCGGGGAGCTGTTTTTT
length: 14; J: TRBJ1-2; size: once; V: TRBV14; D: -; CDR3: CASSQDNGGYGYTF; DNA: TGTGCCAGCAGCCAAGATAATGGGGGCTACGGCTACACCTTC